These T cell receptor beta chains were read from a single sample in a study of blood T cell repertoires in COVID-19. The table came from immunoSEQ multiplex PCR; TCRdb's copy has only in-frame clones and leaves some out. The sample lists about 180,000 clones, roughly 85% occurring once. Sequenced: PBMCs or T cells enriched from blood (not recorded which). Receptor source: a man aged 35 to 55 who had recovered from COVID-19. The conserved cysteine and the conserved F or W are not part of the CDR3 here. The size of a clone is reported for some rows only, either as once, few or many, or as a class for expanded clones.

V gene,clone size,CDR3 protein
TRBV18,.,ASSPGGDYYGYT
TRBV27,.,ASSYTGNNEQF
TRBV7-9,.,ASSFGGYTGELF
TRBV19,.,ASSPGTGDGYT
TRBV5-6,few,ASSRWQGNQPQH
TRBV11-3,.,ASSLKGTEAF
TRBV19,.,ASSMGASGGFDEQY
TRBV24-1,once,ATSDRGNTEAF
TRBV5-5,.,ASSPEHHTYEQY
TRBV9,.,ASSPEGGLWGETQY
TRBV11-3,.,ASSSIDTEAF
TRBV27,.,ASSPGTGGTNEQF
TRBV10-3,.,AITTGRGTEAF
TRBV3-1/TRBV3-2,.,ASTGVGGGNEKLF
TRBV30,.,AWSPDRGGYRRKPQH
TRBV28,.,ASSAGLQGYT
TRBV6-5,.,ASSSSGAGNQPQH
TRBV7-2,.,ASSLRTLATNEKLF
TRBV9,.,ASRRGSSTDTQY
TRBV4-1,few,ASSLGTGKEKLF
TRBV6-5,.,ASSYGAYNSPLH
TRBV11-2,.,ASTWSGGNYEQY
TRBV7-2,.,ASSLGAGNEQF